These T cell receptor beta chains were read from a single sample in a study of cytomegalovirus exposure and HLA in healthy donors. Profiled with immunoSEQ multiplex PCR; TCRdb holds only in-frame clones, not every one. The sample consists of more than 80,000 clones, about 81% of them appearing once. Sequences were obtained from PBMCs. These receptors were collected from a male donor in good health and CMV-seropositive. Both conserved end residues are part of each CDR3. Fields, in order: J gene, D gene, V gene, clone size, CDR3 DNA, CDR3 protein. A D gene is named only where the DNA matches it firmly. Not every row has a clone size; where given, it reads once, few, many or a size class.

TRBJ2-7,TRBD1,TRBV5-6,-,TGTGCCAGCAGCTTGGGGCAGGGGGAGTACTTC,CASSLGQGEYF
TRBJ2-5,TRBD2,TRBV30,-,TGTGCCTGGAGTGGGACTAGCGGGAGGTACCTACAAGAGACCCAGTACTTC,CAWSGTSGRYLQETQYF
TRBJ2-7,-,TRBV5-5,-,TGTGCCAGCAGCTCTTACAGGGCCTCCTACGAGCAGTACTTC,CASSSYRASYEQYF
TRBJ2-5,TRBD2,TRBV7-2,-,TGTGCCAGCAGCCCGACTAGCGGGAGAGGTGTTGAGACCCAGTACTTC,CASSPTSGRGVETQYF
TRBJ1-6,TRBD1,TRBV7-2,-,TGTGCCAGCAGCTACACAGGGGGCGGCAATTCACCCCTCCACTTT,CASSYTGGGNSPLHF
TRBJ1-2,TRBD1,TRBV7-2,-,TGTGCCAGCAGCTTAGGTGGGACAGGGGGAAAGTATGGCTACACCTTC,CASSLGGTGGKYGYTF
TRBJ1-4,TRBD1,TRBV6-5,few,TGTGCCAGCAGTACCGGGACAGCAACTAATGAAAAACTGTTTTTT,CASSTGTATNEKLFF
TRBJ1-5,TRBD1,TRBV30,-,TGTGCCTGGAGTGCCTACGGGACAGGAAATAGCAATCAGCCCCAGAATTTT,CAWSAYGTGNSNQPQNF
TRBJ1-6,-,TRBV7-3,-,TGTGCCAGCAGCTTATCAGGGTATAATTCACCCCTCCACTTT,CASSLSGYNSPLHF
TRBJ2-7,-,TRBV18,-,TGTGCCAGCTCTCAGACGACAGGTTCCTACGAGCAGTACTTC,CASSQTTGSYEQYF
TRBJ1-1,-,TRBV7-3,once,TGTGCCAGCAGCATTCTTGGACAGACAAACACTGAAGCTTTCTTT,CASSILGQTNTEAFF
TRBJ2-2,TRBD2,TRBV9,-,TGTGCCAGCAGCTCGCGGGGGGCCCCAAACACCGGGGAGCTGTTTTTT,CASSSRGAPNTGELFF
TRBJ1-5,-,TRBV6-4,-,TGTGCCAGCAGGGATAGCAATCAGCCCCAGAATTTT,CASRDSNQPQNF
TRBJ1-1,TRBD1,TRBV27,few,TGTGCCAGCAAGGGACAGGGGGCTCTTGTAGTGGGAGCTTTCTTT,CASKGQGALVVGAFF
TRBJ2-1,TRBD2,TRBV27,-,TGTGCCAGCAGTCCCCTGGATAGCGGGGACCCTCCGTTCTTC,CASSPLDSGDPPFF
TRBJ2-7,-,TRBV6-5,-,TGTGCCAGCAGTCCCCTGCAGGGCGGCCCTTACGAGCAGTACTTC,CASSPLQGGPYEQYF
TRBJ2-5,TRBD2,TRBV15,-,TGTGCCACCAGCACGACTAGCGGGAGGCTCCGGGAGACCCAGTACTTC,CATSTTSGRLRETQYF
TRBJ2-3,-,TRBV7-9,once,TGTGCCAGCAGCTCCCCAGGAGATACGCAGTATTTT,CASSSPGDTQYF
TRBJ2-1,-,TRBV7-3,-,TGTGCCAGCAGCTTATTGGGGGGCTCCTACAATGAGCAGTTCTTC,CASSLLGGSYNEQFF
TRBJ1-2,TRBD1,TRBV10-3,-,TGTGCCATCAGCGGGACAGGGCTCAACTATGGCTACACCTTC,CAISGTGLNYGYTF